There are a few counts of the clone carrying this T cell receptor (beta chain). The antigen remains undetermined. This entry comes from a study of beta chain features in type 1 diabetes. Broader study findings: Patients with Type 1 diabetes showed moderately but significantly shorter TCRB CDR3s in all four CD4+ subsets. Within patients, naive, central memory and Treg TCRB repertoires seemed more similar than within healthy donors. PCR could preferentially amplify shorter templates, alike in patients and controls.

cDNA synthesis used the whole RNA isolate, giving expressed TCRB sequences. Each sample of naive, central memory or regulatory T cells had, on average, about 3.5 million reads. Here immunoSEQ multiplex PCR was the method, and the copy in TCRdb shows in-frame clones only, minus some. Of about 280,000 clones in the sample, 15% were seen once. This CDR3 is built from 15 residues. Germline V lookup: CDR1 KGHSH, CDR2 LQKENI. The V end was cut by 6 bases, the J end by 8 bases, with 20 bases between. Sequencing was performed on naive CD4+ T cells from blood. The receptor was isolated from a man between 18 and 35 years old with type 1 diabetes. The genes are TRBV18 and TRBJ2-1; D is possibly TRBD1 (5 bases). The chain's CDR3 is CASSQLVRTRHEQFF. In DNA, the CDR3 is TGTGCCAGCTCGCAATTGGTACGGACAAGGCATGAGCAGTTCTTC.